The text below deals with one T cell receptor beta chain. The data belong to a study of blood T cell repertoires in COVID-19. Germline lookup yields CDR1 SGHDT and CDR2 YYEEEE. The CDR3 is made up of 15 amino acids. V lost 0 bases to trimming and J lost 5 bases; unmatched junction nucleotides: 7. Authors' analysis steps: Reference gene primers were amplified, and this amplification served to estimate nucleated cell counts. Produced via immunoSEQ multiplex PCR; TCRdb's table is partial and in-frame only. V and J calls plus clone size are reproduced from that table; the DNA served to infer D and trimming. The sample holds some 150,000 clones, around 90% seen once.

Sequencing used peripheral blood. The chain carries TRBV5-6 and TRBJ2-5, with TRBD1 matching over 7 bases. This receptor was identified in a woman in her 50s with acute or convalescent COVID-19. CDR3 in amino acids: CASSLAVGGAETQYF. The CDR3 DNA reads TGTGCCAGCAGCTTGGCCGTAGGGGGCGCGGAGACCCAGTACTTC. The whole variable domain, remainder taken from reference TRBV5-6 and TRBJ2-5, is DAGVTQSPTHLIKTRGQQVTLRCSPKSGHDTVSWYQQALGQGPQFIFQYYEEEERQRGNFPDRFSGHQFPNYSSELNVNALLLGDSALYLCASSLAVGGAETQYFGPGTRLLVL.